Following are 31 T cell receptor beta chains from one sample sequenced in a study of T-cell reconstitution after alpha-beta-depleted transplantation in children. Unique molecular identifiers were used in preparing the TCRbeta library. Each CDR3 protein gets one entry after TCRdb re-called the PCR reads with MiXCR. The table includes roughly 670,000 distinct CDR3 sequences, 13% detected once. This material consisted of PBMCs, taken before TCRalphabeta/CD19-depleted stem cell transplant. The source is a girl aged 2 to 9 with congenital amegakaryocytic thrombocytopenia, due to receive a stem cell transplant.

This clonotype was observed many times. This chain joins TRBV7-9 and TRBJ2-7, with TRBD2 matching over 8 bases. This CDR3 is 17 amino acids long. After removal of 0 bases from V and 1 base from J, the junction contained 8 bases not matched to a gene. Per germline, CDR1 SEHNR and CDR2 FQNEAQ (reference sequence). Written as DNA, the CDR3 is TGTGCCAGCAGCTTAGCAGGTAGCGGGGAATTTTCCTACGAGCAGTACTTC. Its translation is CASSLAGSGEFSYEQYF. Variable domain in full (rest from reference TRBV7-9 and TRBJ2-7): DTGVSQNPRHKITKRGQNVTFRCDPISEHNRLYWYRQTLGQGPEFLTYFQNEAQLEKSRLLSDRFSAERPKGSFSTLEIQRTEQGDSAMYLCASSLAGSGEFSYEQYFGPGTRLTVT.

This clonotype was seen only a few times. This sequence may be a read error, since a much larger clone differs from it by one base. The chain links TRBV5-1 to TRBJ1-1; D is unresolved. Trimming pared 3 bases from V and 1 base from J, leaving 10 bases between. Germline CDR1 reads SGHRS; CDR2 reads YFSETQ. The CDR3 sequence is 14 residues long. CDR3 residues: CASSWARENTEAFF. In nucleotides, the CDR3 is TGCGCCAGCAGCTGGGCCAGAGAGAACACTGAAGCTTTCTTT.

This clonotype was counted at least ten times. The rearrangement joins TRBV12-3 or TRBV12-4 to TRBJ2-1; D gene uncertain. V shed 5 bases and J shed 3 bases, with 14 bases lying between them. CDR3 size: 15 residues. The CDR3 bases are TGTGCCAGCAGTCCTCGGTCTACGGGCTACAATGAGCAGTTCTTC. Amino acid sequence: CASSPRSTGYNEQFF.

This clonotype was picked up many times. The CDR3 loop is CSATGGTGELFF. For the CDR3, the DNA is TGCAGTGCTACAGGGGGGACCGGGGAGCTGTTTTTT. The gene calls are TRBV20-1 and TRBJ2-2, with D possibly being TRBD1 (7 bases). V was trimmed by 4 bases and J by 5 bases, leaving 8 bases between them. The CDR3 is 12 residues long. Germline CDR1 and CDR2: DFQATT and SNEGSKA (reference sequence).

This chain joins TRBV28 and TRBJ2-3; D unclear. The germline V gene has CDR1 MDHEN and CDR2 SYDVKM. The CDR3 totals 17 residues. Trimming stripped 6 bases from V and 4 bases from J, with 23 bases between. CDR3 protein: CASSYSLEARVPDTQYF. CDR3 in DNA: TGTGCCAGCAGCTATTCCCTAGAGGCGAGAGTGCCAGATACGCAGTATTTT.

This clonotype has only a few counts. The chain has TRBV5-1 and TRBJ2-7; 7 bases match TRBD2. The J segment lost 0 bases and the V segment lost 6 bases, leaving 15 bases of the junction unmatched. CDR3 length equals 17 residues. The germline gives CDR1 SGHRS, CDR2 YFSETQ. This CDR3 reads CASNPGGMRALSYEQYF. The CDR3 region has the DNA TGCGCCAGCAACCCGGGGGGAATGAGGGCGCTCTCCTACGAGCAGTACTTC.

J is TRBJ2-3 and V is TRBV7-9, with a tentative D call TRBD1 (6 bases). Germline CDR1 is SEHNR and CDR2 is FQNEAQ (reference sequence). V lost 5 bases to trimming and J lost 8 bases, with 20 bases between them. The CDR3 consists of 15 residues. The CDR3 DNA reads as TGTGCCAGCAGCGTTACTAAAGCAGGGGATGGTACGCAGTATTTT. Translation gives CASSVTKAGDGTQYF.

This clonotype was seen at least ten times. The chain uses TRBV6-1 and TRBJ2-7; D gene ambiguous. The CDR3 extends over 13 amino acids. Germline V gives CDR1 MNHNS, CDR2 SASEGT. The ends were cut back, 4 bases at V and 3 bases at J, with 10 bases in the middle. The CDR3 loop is CASSVRLNYEQYF. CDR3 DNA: TGTGCCAGCAGTGTAAGGTTGAACTACGAGCAGTACTTC.

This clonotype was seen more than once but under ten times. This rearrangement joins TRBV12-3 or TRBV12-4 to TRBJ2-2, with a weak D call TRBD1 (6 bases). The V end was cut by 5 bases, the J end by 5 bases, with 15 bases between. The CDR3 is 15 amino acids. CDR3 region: CASSPRQVVTGELFF. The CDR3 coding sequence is TGTGCCAGCAGTCCCCGACAGGTTGTAACCGGGGAGCTGTTTTTT.

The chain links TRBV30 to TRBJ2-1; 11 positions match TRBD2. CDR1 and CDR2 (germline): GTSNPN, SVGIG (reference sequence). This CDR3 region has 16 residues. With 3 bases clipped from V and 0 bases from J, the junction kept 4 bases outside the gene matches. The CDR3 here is CAWRASGRTSYNEQFF. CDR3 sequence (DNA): TGTGCCTGGAGAGCTAGCGGGAGGACCTCCTACAATGAGCAGTTCTTC.

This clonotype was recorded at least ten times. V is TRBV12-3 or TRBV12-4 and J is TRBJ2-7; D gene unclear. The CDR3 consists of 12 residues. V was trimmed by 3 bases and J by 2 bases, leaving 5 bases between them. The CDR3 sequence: CASSLMPYEQYF. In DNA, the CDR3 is TGTGCCAGCAGTTTGATGCCCTACGAGCAGTACTTC.

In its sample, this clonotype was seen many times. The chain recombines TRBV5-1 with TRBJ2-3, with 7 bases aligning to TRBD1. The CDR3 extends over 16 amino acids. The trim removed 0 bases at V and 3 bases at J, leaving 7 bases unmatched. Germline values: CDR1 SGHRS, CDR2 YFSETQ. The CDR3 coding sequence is TGCGCCAGCAGCTTGGAGGGGGCGACAGCTACAGATACGCAGTATTTT. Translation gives CASSLEGATATDTQYF.

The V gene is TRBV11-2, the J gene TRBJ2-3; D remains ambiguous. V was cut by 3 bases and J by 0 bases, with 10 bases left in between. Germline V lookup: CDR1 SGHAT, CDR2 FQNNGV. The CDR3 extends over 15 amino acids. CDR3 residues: CASSLTLTSTDTQYF. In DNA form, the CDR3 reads TGTGCCAGCAGCTTGACTTTAACTAGCACAGATACGCAGTATTTT.

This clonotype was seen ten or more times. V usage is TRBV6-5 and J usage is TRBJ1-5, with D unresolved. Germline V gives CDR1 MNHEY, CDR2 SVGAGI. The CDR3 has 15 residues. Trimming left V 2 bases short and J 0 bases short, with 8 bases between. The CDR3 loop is CASSYVTYSNQPQHF. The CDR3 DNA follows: TGTGCCAGCAGTTACGTAACCTATAGCAATCAGCCCCAGCATTTT.

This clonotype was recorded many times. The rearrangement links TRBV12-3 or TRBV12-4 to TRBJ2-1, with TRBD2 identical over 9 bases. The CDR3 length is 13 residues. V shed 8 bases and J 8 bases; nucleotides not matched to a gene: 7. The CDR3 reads CASAGGRAYEQFF. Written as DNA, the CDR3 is TGTGCCAGCGCGGGGGGGAGGGCCTATGAGCAGTTCTTC.

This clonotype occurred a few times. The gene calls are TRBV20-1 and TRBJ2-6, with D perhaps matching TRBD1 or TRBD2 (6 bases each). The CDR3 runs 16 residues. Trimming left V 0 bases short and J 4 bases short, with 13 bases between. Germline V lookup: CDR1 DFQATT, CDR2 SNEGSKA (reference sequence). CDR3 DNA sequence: TGCAGTGCTAGAGATACGGGGGCATCCGGGGCCAACGTCCTGACTTTC. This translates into CSARDTGASGANVLTF.

The CDR3 DNA is TGCGCCAGCAGCTTGTCTGGACTAGTCAGGACCGAATATAGCAATCAGCCCCAGCATTTT. This translates into CASSLSGLVRTEYSNQPQHF. The rearrangement joins TRBV5-1 to TRBJ1-5; D is uncertain. Germline CDR1 reads SGHRS; CDR2 reads YFSETQ. This CDR3 has 20 residues. V lost 1 base, J lost 0 bases, and 23 bases lay in between.

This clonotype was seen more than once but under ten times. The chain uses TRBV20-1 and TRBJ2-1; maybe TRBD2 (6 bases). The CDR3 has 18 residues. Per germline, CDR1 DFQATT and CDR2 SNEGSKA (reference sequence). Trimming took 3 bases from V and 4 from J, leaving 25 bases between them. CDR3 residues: CSASKYKTGTGRYNEQFF. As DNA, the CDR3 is TGCAGTGCTAGCAAGTACAAAACCGGGACGGGGAGGTACAATGAGCAGTTCTTC.

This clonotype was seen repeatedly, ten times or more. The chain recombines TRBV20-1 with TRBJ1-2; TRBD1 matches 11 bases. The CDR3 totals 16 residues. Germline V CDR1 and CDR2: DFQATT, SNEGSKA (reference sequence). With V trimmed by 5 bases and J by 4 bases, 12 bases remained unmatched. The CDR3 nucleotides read TGCAGTGCTGCCAACCTTCGGACAGGGGGCCTCTATGGCTACACCTTC. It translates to CSAANLRTGGLYGYTF.

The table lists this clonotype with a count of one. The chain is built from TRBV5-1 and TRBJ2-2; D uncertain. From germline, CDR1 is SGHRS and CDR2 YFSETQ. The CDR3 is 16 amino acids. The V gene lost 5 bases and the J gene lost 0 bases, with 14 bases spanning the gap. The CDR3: CASRRDTHTNTGELFF. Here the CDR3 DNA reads TGCGCCAGCAGACGCGACACTCATACGAACACCGGGGAGCTGTTTTTT.

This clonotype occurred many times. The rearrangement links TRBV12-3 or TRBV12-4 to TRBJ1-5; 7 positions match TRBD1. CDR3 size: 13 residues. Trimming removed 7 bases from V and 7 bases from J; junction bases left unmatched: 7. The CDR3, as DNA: TGTGCCAGCACCAAATACAGGGGCCAGCCCCAGCATTTT. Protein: CASTKYRGQPQHF.

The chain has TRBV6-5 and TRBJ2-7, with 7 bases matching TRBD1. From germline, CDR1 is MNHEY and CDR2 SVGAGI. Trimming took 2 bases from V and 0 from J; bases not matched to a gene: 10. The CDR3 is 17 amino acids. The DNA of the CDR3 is TGTGCCAGCAGTTACGAAGCCGGGGACAGACTCTCCTACGAGCAGTACTTC. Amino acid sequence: CASSYEAGDRLSYEQYF.

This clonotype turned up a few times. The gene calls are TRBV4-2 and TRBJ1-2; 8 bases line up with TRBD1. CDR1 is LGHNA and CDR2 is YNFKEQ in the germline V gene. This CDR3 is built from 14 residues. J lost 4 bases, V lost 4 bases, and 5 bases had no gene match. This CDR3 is CASSLDRVGYGYTF. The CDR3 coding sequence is TGTGCCAGCAGCCTGGACAGGGTCGGCTATGGCTACACCTTC.

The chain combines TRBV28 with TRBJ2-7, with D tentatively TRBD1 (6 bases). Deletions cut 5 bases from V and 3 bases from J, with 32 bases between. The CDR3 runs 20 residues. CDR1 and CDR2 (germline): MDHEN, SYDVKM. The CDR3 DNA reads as TGTGCCAGCAGTCTGCCGAAGGATGTAAGGGGACAAGCCGCCTACTACGAGCAGTACTTC. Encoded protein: CASSLPKDVRGQAAYYEQYF.

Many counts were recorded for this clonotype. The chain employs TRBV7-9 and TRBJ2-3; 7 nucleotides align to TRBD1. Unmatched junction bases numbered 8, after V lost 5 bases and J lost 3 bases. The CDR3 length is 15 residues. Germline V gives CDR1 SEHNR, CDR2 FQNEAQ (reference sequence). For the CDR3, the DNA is TGTGCCAGCAGCCTTGATGGGACAGTTACAGATACGCAGTATTTT. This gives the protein CASSLDGTVTDTQYF.

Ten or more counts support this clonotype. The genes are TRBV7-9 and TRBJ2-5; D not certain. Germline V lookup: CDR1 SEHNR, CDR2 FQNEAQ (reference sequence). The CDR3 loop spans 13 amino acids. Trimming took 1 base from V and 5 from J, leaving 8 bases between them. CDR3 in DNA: TGTGCCAGCAGCTTAGATAGGACGGAGACCCAGTACTTC. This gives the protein CASSLDRTETQYF. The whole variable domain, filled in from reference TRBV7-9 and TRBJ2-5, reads DTGVSQNPRHKITKRGQNVTFRCDPISEHNRLYWYRQTLGQGPEFLTYFQNEAQLEKSRLLSDRFSAERPKGSFSTLEIQRTEQGDSAMYLCASSLDRTETQYFGPGTRLLVL.

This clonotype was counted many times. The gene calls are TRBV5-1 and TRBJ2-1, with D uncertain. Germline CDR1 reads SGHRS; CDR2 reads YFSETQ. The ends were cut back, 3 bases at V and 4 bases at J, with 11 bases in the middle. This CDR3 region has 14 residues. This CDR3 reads CASSSEGKYNEQFF. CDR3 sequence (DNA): TGCGCCAGCAGCTCGGAAGGGAAGTACAATGAGCAGTTCTTC.

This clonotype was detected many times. The CDR3: CASRPRTSAPQETQYF. In nucleotides, the CDR3 is TGTGCCAGCAGACCCAGGACTAGCGCGCCGCAAGAGACCCAGTACTTC. This chain links TRBV28 with TRBJ2-5; 9 bases agree with TRBD2. Trimming took 6 bases from V and 2 from J; bases not matched to a gene: 10. Germline V gives CDR1 MDHEN, CDR2 SYDVKM. This CDR3 has 16 amino acids. The whole variable domain, filled in from reference TRBV28 and TRBJ2-5, reads DVKVTQSSRYLVKRTGEKVFLECVQDMDHENMFWYRQDPGLGLRLIYFSYDVKMKEKGDIPEGYSVSREKKERFSLILESASTNQTSMYLCASRPRTSAPQETQYFGPGTRLLVL.

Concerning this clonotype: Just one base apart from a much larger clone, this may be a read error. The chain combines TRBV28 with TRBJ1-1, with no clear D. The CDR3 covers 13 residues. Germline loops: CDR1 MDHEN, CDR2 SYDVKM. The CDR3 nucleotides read TGTGCCAGCGGTTTGATAGAGAACACTGAAGCTTTCTTT. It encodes CASGLIENTEAFF.

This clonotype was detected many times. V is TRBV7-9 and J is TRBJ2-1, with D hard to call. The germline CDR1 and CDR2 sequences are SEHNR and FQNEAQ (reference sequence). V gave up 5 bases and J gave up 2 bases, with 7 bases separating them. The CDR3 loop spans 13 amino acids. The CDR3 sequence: CASSGRTYNEQFF. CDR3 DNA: TGTGCCAGCAGCGGACGGACCTACAATGAGCAGTTCTTC.

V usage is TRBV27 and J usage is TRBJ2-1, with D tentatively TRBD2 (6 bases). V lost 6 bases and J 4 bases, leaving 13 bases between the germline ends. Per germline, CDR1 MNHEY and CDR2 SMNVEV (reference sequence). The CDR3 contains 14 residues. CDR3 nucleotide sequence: TGTGCCAGCAGGGCCCCGGGACTTTACAATGAGCAGTTCTTC. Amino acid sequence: CASRAPGLYNEQFF.